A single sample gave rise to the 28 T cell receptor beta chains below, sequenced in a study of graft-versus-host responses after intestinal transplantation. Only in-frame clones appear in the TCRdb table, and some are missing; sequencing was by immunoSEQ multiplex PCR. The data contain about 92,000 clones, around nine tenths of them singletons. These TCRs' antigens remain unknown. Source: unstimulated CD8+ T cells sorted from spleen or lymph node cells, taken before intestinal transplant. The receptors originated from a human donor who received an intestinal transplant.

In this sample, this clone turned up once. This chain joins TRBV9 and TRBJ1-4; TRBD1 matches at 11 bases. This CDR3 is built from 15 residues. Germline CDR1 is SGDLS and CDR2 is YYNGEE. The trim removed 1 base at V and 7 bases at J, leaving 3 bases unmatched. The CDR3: CASSVSGTGGEKLFF. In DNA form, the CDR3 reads TGTGCCAGCAGCGTATCCGGGACAGGGGGTGAAAAACTGTTTTTT.

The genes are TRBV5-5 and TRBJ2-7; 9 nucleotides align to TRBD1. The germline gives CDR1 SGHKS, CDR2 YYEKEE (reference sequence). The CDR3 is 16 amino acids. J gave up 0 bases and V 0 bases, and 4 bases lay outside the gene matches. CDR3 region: CASSLVWTGDSYEQYF. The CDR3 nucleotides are TGTGCCAGCAGCTTGGTGTGGACAGGGGACTCCTACGAGCAGTACTTC.

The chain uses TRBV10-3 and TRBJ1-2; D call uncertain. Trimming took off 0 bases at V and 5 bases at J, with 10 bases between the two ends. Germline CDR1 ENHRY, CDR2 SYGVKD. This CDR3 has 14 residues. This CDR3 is CAISESWGEYGYTF. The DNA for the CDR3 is TGTGCCATCAGTGAGTCTTGGGGAGAATATGGCTACACCTTC.

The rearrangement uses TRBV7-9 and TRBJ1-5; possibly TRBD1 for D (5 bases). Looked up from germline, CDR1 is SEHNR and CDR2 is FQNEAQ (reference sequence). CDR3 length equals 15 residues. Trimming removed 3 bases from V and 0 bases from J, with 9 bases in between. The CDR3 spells CASSLEGYSNQPQHF. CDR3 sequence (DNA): TGTGCCAGCAGCTTGGAGGGGTATAGCAATCAGCCCCAGCATTTT. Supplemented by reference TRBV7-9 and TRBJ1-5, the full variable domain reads DTGVSQNPRHKITKRGQNVTFRCDPISEHNRLYWYRQTLGQGPEFLTYFQNEAQLEKSRLLSDRFSAERPKGSFSTLEIQRTEQGDSAMYLCASSLEGYSNQPQHFGDGTRLSIL.

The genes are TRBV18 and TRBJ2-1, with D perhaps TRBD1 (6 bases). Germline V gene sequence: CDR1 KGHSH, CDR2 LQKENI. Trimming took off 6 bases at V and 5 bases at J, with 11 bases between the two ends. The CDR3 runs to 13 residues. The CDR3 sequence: CASSRDNDNEQFF. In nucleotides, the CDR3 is TGTGCCAGCTCCCGGGACAACGACAATGAGCAGTTCTTC.

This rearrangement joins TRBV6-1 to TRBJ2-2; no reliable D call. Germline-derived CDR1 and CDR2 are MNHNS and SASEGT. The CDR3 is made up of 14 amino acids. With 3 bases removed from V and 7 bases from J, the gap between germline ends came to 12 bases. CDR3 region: CASSDLRFDGELFF. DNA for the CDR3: TGTGCCAGCAGTGACCTTCGGTTTGACGGGGAGCTGTTTTTT.

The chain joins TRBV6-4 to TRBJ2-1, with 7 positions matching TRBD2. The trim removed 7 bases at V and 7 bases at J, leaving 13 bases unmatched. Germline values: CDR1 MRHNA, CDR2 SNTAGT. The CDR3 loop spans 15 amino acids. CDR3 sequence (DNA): TGTGCCAGCACTCTCACGTTGCTGGGGGGGAATGAGCAGTTCTTC. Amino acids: CASTLTLLGGNEQFF.

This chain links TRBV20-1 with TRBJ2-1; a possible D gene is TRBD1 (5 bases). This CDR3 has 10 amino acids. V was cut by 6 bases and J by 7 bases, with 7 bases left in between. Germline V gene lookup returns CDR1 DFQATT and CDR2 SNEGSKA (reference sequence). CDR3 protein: CSAGANEQFF. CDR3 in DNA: TGCAGTGCAGGGGCGAATGAGCAGTTCTTC.

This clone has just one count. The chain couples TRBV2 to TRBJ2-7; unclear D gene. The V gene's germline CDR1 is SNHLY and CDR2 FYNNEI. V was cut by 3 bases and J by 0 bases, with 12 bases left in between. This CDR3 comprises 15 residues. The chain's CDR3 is CASSESGYSSYEQYF. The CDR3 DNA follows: TGTGCCAGCAGTGAGTCGGGCTATAGCTCCTACGAGCAGTACTTC.

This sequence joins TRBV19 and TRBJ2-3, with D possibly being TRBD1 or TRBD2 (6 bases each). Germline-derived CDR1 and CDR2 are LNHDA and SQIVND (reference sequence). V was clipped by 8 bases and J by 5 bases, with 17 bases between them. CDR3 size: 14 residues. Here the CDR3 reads CASGGAGEVDTQYF. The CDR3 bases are TGTGCCAGTGGGGGAGCAGGGGAGGTAGATACGCAGTATTTT.

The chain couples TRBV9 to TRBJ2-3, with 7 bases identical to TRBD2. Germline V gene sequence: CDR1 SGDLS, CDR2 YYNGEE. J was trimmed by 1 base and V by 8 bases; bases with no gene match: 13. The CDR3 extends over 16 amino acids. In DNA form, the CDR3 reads TGTGCCAGTCAGGCAAGCGGGAATGCCGGCACAGATACGCAGTATTTT. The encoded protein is CASQASGNAGTDTQYF.

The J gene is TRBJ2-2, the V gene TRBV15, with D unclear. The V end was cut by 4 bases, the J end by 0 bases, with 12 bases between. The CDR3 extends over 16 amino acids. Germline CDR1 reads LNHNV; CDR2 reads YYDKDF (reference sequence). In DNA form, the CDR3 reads TGTGCCACCAGCAAGTTTCTGGGATCGAACACCGGGGAGCTGTTTTTT. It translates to CATSKFLGSNTGELFF.

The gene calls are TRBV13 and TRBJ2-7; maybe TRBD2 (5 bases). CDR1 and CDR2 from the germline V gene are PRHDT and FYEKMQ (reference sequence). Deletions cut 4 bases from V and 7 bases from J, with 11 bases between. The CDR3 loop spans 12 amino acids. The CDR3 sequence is CASSSNRGEQYF. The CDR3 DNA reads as TGTGCCAGCAGCTCCAACCGGGGTGAGCAGTACTTC.

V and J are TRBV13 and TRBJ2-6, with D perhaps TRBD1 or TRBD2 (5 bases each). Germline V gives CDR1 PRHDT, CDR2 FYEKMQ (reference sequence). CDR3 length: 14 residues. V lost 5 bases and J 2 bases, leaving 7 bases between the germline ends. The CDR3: CASSVGAGANVLTF. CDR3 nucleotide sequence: TGTGCCAGCAGCGTGGGGGCTGGGGCCAACGTCCTGACTTTC. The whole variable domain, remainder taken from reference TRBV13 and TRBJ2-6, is AAGVIQSPRHLIKEKRETATLKCYPIPRHDTVYWYQQGPGQDPQFLISFYEKMQSDKGSIPDRFSAQQFSDYHSELNMSSLELGDSALYFCASSVGAGANVLTFGAGSRLTVL.

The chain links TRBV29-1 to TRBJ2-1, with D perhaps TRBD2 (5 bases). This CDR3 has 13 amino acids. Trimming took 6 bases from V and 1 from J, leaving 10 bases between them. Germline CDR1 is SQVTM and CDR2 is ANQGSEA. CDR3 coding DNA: TGCAGCGTCCTAGCCCGATCCTACAATGAGCAGTTCTTC. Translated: CSVLARSYNEQFF.

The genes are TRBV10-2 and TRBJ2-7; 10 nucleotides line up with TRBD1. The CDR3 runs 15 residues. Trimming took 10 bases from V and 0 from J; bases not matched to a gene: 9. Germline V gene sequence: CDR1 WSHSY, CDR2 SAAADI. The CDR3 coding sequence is TGCGCCACTTCGCCGGGACAGGGGATCTCCTACGAGCAGTACTTC. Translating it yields CATSPGQGISYEQYF.

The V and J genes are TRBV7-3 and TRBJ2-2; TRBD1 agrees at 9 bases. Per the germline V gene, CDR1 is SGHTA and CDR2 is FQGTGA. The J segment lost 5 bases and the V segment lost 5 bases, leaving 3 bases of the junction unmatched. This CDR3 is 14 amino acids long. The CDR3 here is CASSPGTGTGELFF. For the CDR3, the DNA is TGTGCCAGCAGCCCCGGGACAGGGACCGGGGAGCTGTTTTTT.

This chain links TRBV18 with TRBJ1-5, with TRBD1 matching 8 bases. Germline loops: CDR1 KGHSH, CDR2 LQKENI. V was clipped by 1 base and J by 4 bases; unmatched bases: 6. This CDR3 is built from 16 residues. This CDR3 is CASSPLGRGPNQPQHF. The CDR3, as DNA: TGTGCCAGCTCACCACTGGGCAGGGGGCCGAATCAGCCCCAGCATTTT.

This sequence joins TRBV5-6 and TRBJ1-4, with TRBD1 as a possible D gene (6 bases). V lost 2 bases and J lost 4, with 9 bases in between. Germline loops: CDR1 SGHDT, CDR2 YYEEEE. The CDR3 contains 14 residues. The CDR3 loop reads CASSFGQSNEKLFF. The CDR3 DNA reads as TGTGCCAGCAGCTTTGGACAGAGTAATGAAAAACTGTTTTTT.

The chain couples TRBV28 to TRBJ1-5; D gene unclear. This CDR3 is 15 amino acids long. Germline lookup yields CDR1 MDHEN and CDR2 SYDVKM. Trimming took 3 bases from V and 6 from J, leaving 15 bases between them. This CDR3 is CASSFRVIAGQPQHF. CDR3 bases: TGTGCCAGCAGTTTTCGGGTTATAGCAGGTCAGCCCCAGCATTTT.

The CDR3 coding sequence is TGTGCCAGCAGCCCCAACAACGGAGAGCAGTACTTC. Translation: CASSPNNGEQYF. V usage is TRBV6-5 and J usage is TRBJ2-7; unclear D gene. Looked up from germline, CDR1 is MNHEY and CDR2 is SVGAGI. V was clipped by 6 bases and J by 7 bases, with 13 bases between them. The CDR3 spans 12 residues.

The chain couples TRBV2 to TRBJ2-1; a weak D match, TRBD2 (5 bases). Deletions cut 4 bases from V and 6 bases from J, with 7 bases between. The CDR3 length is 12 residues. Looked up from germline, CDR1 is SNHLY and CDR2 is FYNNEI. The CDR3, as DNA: TGTGCCAGCAGTGGACGGGGCAATGAGCAGTTCTTC. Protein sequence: CASSGRGNEQFF.

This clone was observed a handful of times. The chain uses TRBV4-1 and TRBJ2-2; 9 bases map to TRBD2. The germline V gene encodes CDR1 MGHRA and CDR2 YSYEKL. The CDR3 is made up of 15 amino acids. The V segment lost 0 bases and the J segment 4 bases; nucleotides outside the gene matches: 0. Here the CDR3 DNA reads TGCGCCAGCAGCCAAGAGCGGGGGGGCACCGGGGAGCTGTTTTTT. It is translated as CASSQERGGTGELFF.

The CDR3 DNA reads TGCAGCGTTTGCCCGCGGGACAACGGGGAGCAGTACTTC. It specifies CSVCPRDNGEQYF. This chain joins TRBV29-1 and TRBJ2-7; D may match TRBD1 or TRBD2 (6 bases each). V was pared by 5 bases and J by 7 bases, with 18 bases between. Per germline, CDR1 SQVTM and CDR2 ANQGSEA. The CDR3 is 13 amino acids.

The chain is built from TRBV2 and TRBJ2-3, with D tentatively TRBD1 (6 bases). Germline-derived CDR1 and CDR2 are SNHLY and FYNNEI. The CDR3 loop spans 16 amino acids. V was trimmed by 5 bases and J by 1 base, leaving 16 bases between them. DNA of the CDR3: TGTGCCAGCAGTAGGGGGAGATCCGCTCGCACAGATACGCAGTATTTT. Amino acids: CASSRGRSARTDTQYF.

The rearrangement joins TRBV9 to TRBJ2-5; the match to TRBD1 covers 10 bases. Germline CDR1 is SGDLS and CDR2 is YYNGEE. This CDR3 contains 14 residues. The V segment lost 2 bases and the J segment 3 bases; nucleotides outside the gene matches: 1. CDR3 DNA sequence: TGTGCCAGCAGCGTGACAGGGGGCGAAGAGACCCAGTACTTC. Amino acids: CASSVTGGEETQYF.

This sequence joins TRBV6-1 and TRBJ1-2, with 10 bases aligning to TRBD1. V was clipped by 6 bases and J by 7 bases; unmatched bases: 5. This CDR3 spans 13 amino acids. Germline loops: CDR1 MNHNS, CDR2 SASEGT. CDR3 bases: TGTGCCAGCAGCCATGGGACAGGGGCTGGCTACACCTTC. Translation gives CASSHGTGAGYTF.

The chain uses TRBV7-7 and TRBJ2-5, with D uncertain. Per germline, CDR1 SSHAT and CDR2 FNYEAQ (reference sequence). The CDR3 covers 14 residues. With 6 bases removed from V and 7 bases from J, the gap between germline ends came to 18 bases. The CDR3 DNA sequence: TGTGCCAGCAGTCTTGGGCTGGGGTATGGGACCCAGTACTTC. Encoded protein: CASSLGLGYGTQYF.